These 15 T cell receptor beta chains came from one sample sequenced in a study of blood T cells in healthy people across ages. The authors ran a second PCR of about 7 to 11 cycles using a sample-barcoded 5' primer and a J-beta primer mix. TCRdb called the 5' RACE reads again in MiXCR, with one record for every CDR3 protein. The table lists hundreds of thousands of distinct CDR3 sequences, roughly 50% of them singletons, with around 24% in the top ten. What was sequenced was blood. The receptors originated from a man in his forties in good health.

The rearrangement joins TRBV20-1 to TRBJ2-7; maybe TRBD1 (6 bases). Germline V gene lookup returns CDR1 DFQATT and CDR2 SNEGSKA (reference sequence). Trimming removed 6 bases at V and 0 bases at J, with 12 bases between. The CDR3 totals 13 residues. The CDR3 sequence: CSAFGQSSYEQYF. The CDR3 DNA reads TGCAGTGCCTTTGGACAGTCCTCCTACGAGCAGTACTTC.

The V call is TRBV20-1, the J call TRBJ2-1; 10 bases fit TRBD1. Trimming took 3 bases from V and 6 from J; bases not matched to a gene: 11. Germline V gene sequence: CDR1 DFQATT, CDR2 SNEGSKA (reference sequence). CDR3 length: 16 residues. The CDR3 protein is CSASESTGGLANEQFF. In DNA form, the CDR3 reads TGCAGTGCTAGTGAATCGACAGGGGGCCTGGCCAATGAGCAGTTCTTC.

The V and J genes are TRBV3-1 and TRBJ1-6; no clear D. The ends were cut back, 4 bases at V and 1 base at J, with 8 bases in the middle. The CDR3 totals 15 residues. Germline V lookup: CDR1 LGHDT, CDR2 YNNKEL (reference sequence). The CDR3 loop reads CASSPLWSYNSPLHF. CDR3 in DNA: TGTGCCAGCAGCCCGCTTTGGTCCTATAATTCACCCCTCCACTTT. The full variable domain, completed using reference TRBV3-1 and TRBJ1-6, is DTAVSQTPKYLVTQMGNDKSIKCEQNLGHDTMYWYKQDSKKFLKIMFSYNNKELIINETVPNRFSPKSPDKAHLNLHINSLELGDSAVYFCASSPLWSYNSPLHFGNGTRLTVT.

The gene calls are TRBV11-2 and TRBJ1-1; no reliable D call. The V end was cut by 5 bases, the J end by 2 bases, with 15 bases between. Germline assignment: CDR1 SGHAT and CDR2 FQNNGV. This CDR3 contains 15 residues. In DNA form, the CDR3 reads TGTGCCAGCAGCCCTCCCGGCCATCGTAACACTGAAGCTTTCTTT. This encodes CASSPPGHRNTEAFF.

Note on this clonotype: One junction end does not reproduce the germline sequence, and a read error may be involved. The V call is TRBV6-2 or TRBV6-3, the J call TRBJ2-7; the match to TRBD1 covers 7 bases. This CDR3 is 12 amino acids long. Germline V gene sequence: CDR1 MNHEY, CDR2 SVGEGT. CDR3 bases: TGTGCCAACAGTGGGACAGTCTACGAGCAGTACTTC. Its protein product is CANSGTVYEQYF.

The chain joins TRBV5-1 to TRBJ2-1, with 9 bases that match TRBD1. Germline lookup yields CDR1 SGHRS and CDR2 YFSETQ. Germline trimming cut 4 bases from V and 5 bases from J; bases unmatched to any gene: 7. This CDR3 comprises 15 residues. In nucleotides, the CDR3 is TGCGCCAGCAGCCAGGACAGGGGCGGGAACAATGAGCAGTTCTTC. This sequence encodes CASSQDRGGNNEQFF.

V is TRBV25-1 and J is TRBJ2-5, with 8 bases identical to TRBD2. This CDR3 is built from 15 residues. V was clipped by 6 bases and J by 0 bases; unmatched bases: 6. CDR1 is MGHDK, CDR2 SYGVNS, per germline. The CDR3 DNA reads TGTGCCAGCAGCAGCCCGGGGGGGTACCAAGAGACCCAGTACTTC. Translation: CASSSPGGYQETQYF.

The chain is built from TRBV18 and TRBJ2-1, with 7 bases aligning to TRBD1. Germline CDR1 is KGHSH and CDR2 is LQKENI. The CDR3 is 15 residues long. Unmatched junction bases numbered 6, after V lost 3 bases and J lost 4 bases. The DNA of the CDR3 is TGTGCCAGCTCACCGACAGGGTCCCCTTACAATGAGCAGTTCTTC. This translates into CASSPTGSPYNEQFF.

The chain employs TRBV5-1 and TRBJ2-2; D may be TRBD2 (5 bases). Germline CDR1 and CDR2: SGHRS and YFSETQ. V lost 4 bases and J 4 bases, leaving 8 bases between the germline ends. The CDR3 has 13 amino acids. CDR3 loop: CASSPDFTGELFF. DNA for the CDR3: TGCGCCAGCAGCCCGGACTTCACCGGGGAGCTGTTTTTT.

The genes are TRBV10-2 and TRBJ2-2; possibly TRBD1 or TRBD2 for D (5 bases each). This CDR3 is built from 12 residues. The V and J ends lost 8 bases and 6 bases respectively, with 10 bases between them. Germline lookup yields CDR1 WSHSY and CDR2 SAAADI. DNA for the CDR3: TGCGCCAGCGTTCGGGACCCCGGGGAGCTGTTTTTT. Translation gives CASVRDPGELFF.

This rearrangement joins TRBV29-1 to TRBJ1-6, with D possibly matching TRBD1 (5 bases). Germline CDR1 reads SQVTM; CDR2 reads ANQGSEA. The CDR3 consists of 13 residues. Between the trimmed V and J ends, which lost 4 bases and 7 bases, there was a span of 11 bases. CDR3: CSVADGGNSPLHF. DNA for the CDR3: TGCAGCGTTGCTGACGGGGGGAATTCACCCCTCCACTTT.

The table lists this clonotype with a count of one. The chain recombines TRBV28 with TRBJ2-1; 7 positions agree with TRBD2. Germline V lookup: CDR1 MDHEN, CDR2 SYDVKM. The V and J ends lost 6 bases and 13 bases, in that order; junction bases with no gene match: 15. This CDR3 spans 14 amino acids. CDR3 sequence: CASSPITSVETQFF. CDR3 DNA: TGTGCCAGCAGCCCTATAACTAGCGTGGAGACCCAGTTCTTC.

This clonotype was seen a few times. The V gene is TRBV9, the J gene TRBJ2-3; 12 bases agree with TRBD2. V was clipped by 4 bases and J by 1 base; unmatched bases: 4. Germline V gene sequence: CDR1 SGDLS, CDR2 YYNGEE. The CDR3 runs to 16 residues. CDR3 sequence: CASSMGLAGGTDTQYF. The CDR3 coding sequence is TGTGCCAGCAGCATGGGACTAGCGGGTGGCACAGATACGCAGTATTTT.

This chain uses TRBV30 with TRBJ1-5; 10 nucleotides agree with TRBD1. The CDR3 is 14 amino acids. The germline V gene has CDR1 GTSNPN and CDR2 SVGIG (reference sequence). With 5 bases clipped from V and 6 bases from J, the junction kept 7 bases outside the gene matches. The DNA of the CDR3 is TGTGCCTGGGGCCCCGACAGGGGGCCTCAGCCCCAGCATTTT. This sequence encodes CAWGPDRGPQPQHF.

The V gene is TRBV14, the J gene TRBJ2-5; 8 bases agree with TRBD2. The CDR3 contains 14 residues. Germline V gene lookup returns CDR1 SGHDN and CDR2 FVKESK. V shed 4 bases, J shed 3 bases, and the junction held 4 bases outside the gene matches. The CDR3 region has the DNA TGTGCCAGCAGCCGCCAACTAGCGGAAGAGACCCAGTACTTC. Protein product: CASSRQLAEETQYF. Supplemented by reference TRBV14 and TRBJ2-5, the full variable domain reads EAGVTQFPSHSVIEKGQTVTLRCDPISGHDNLYWYRRVMGKEIKFLLHFVKESKQDESGMPNNRFLAERTGGTYSTLKVQPAELEDSGVYFCASSRQLAEETQYFGPGTRLLVL.